Shown below are 10 T cell receptor beta chains from a single sample sequenced in a study of beta chain features in type 1 diabetes. Expressed TCRB transcripts were sequenced after all isolated RNA was converted to cDNA. Generated by immunoSEQ multiplex PCR, the TCRdb table keeps only in-frame clones and is missing some. The profile shows some 150,000 clones, roughly 9.7% of them singletons. The material sequenced was central memory CD4+ T cells from blood. The receptor set was obtained from a woman in her forties in good health.

This clone was recorded a few times. V is TRBV11-3 and J is TRBJ1-1; TRBD1 is a possible D gene (5 bases). The V end was cut by 4 bases, the J end by 11 bases, with 17 bases between. The CDR3 totals 13 residues. The germline V gene has CDR1 SGHNT and CDR2 YENEEA. CDR3 loop: CASSSAESGFAFF. The CDR3 region has the DNA TGTGCCAGCAGCTCCGCCGAATCAGGGTTCGCTTTCTTT. The full variable domain, with the rest looked up from reference TRBV11-3 and TRBJ1-1, is EAGVVQSPRYKIIEKKQPVAFWCNPISGHNTLYWYLQNLGQGPELLIRYENEEAVDDSQLPKDRFSAERLKGVDSTLKIQPAELGDSAVYLCASSSAESGFAFFGQGTRLTVV.

This clone was detected a few times. The V call is TRBV21-1, the J call TRBJ2-7; the table calls TRBD2, which could not be checked here. TRBV21-1 is a documented pseudogene. The CDR3 loop spans 14 amino acids. The CDR3: CASSKGPSSSEQYF. The CDR3 coding sequence is TGTGCCAGCAGTAAGGGTCCTAGCTCTAGCGAGCAGTACTTC.

This clone was detected a few times. The chain couples TRBV5-1 to TRBJ2-3, with 15 bases lining up with TRBD2. CDR1 and CDR2 from the germline V gene are SGHRS and YFSETQ. The CDR3 is 17 amino acids. J was trimmed by 2 bases and V by 4 bases; bases with no gene match: 5. The CDR3 loop is CASSPRTSGGATDTQYF. The CDR3 region has the DNA TGCGCCAGCAGCCCTCGGACTAGCGGGGGGGCCACAGATACGCAGTATTTT.

This clone has ten or more counts. This chain joins TRBV7-9 and TRBJ2-5, with 10 bases lining up with TRBD2. The J segment lost 2 bases and the V segment lost 3 bases, leaving 6 bases of the junction unmatched. The CDR3 covers 16 residues. Germline-derived CDR1 and CDR2 are SEHNR and FQNEAQ (reference sequence). The CDR3 reads CASSLLLAGLQETQYF. CDR3 sequence (DNA): TGTGCCAGCAGCTTGTTACTAGCGGGGCTGCAAGAGACCCAGTACTTC.

This sequence joins TRBV5-1 and TRBJ2-5, with D possibly being TRBD1 (5 bases). The germline gives CDR1 SGHRS, CDR2 YFSETQ. CDR3 length: 16 residues. Trimming cost V 4 bases and J 4 bases, with 20 bases left between them. This CDR3 is CASSQQGPIGVETQYF. The CDR3 bases are TGCGCCAGCAGCCAGCAAGGGCCGATAGGGGTAGAGACCCAGTACTTC. The complete variable domain, with remaining parts taken from reference TRBV5-1 and TRBJ2-5, reads KAGVTQTPRYLIKTRGQQVTLSCSPISGHRSVSWYQQTPGQGLQFLFEYFSETQRNKGNFPGRFSGRQFSNSRSEMNVSTLELGDSALYLCASSQQGPIGVETQYFGPGTRLLVL.

This clone turned up a few times. This chain connects TRBV10-3 to TRBJ1-5; the D gene is possibly TRBD1 (5 bases). V lost 1 base and J 5 bases, leaving 9 bases between the germline ends. There are 14 residues in the CDR3. From germline, CDR1 is ENHRY and CDR2 SYGVKD. The CDR3: CAISEFTRDQPQHF. The CDR3 region has the DNA TGTGCCATCAGTGAGTTCACCAGGGATCAGCCCCAGCATTTT.

This clone was counted many times. At one end the junction does not follow the germline gene, possibly because of a read error. The rearrangement joins TRBV29-1 to TRBJ2-5; D is possibly TRBD2 (5 bases). The germline V gene encodes CDR1 SQVTM and CDR2 ANQGSEA. CDR3 length: 13 amino acids. The CDR3 nucleotides read TGCAGCGTCGAAGGAGGAAAGCAAGAGACCCAGTACTTC. Residues: CSVEGGKQETQYF.

The chain has TRBV19 and TRBJ1-5; D is unresolved. V was shortened by 10 bases and J by 4 bases, with 14 bases between the two germline ends. The CDR3 sequence is 13 residues long. Germline V CDR1 and CDR2: LNHDA, SQIVND (reference sequence). The CDR3 region is CATRWEGNQPQHF. DNA of the CDR3: TGTGCCACACGGTGGGAGGGAAATCAGCCCCAGCATTTT.

This chain links TRBV7-8 with TRBJ2-5, with TRBD2 matching over 9 bases. The CDR3 is made up of 21 amino acids. Germline V lookup: CDR1 SGHVS, CDR2 FQNEAQ. The ends lost 4 bases at V and 5 bases at J; junction bases unmatched: 26. The CDR3 DNA reads as TGTGCCAGCAGCTGGAAGATGGGACTGGGACTAGCCAGGGGGTCACCGGAGACCCAGTACTTC. Encoded protein: CASSWKMGLGLARGSPETQYF.

The chain joins TRBV29-1 to TRBJ2-3; 7 nucleotides agree with TRBD2. V gave up 1 base and J gave up 1 base; unmatched junction bases: 2. Per the germline V gene, CDR1 is SQVTM and CDR2 is ANQGSEA. The CDR3 spans 14 residues. The CDR3 nucleotides are TGCAGCGTTGAAGGGGGAGGGGGCACAGATACGCAGTATTTT. The encoded protein is CSVEGGGGTDTQYF.